Below, one T cell receptor beta chain is given with its context. Its target is not known. The CDR3 runs 15 residues. Trimming pared 0 bases from V and 6 bases from J, leaving 15 bases between. Germline V gene sequence: CDR1 LGHNA, CDR2 YSLEER. Time point given: recipient sample about 28 days before transplant, after cytoreduction. Sequencing was performed with immunoSEQ multiplex PCR; in TCRdb, only in-frame clones are kept and a portion is missing. The sample holds about 41,000 clones, about four fifths seen once. These data belong to a study of T cell clonotyping in hematopoietic cell transplantation. Study information: Recipients' pretransplant samples followed cytoreduction.

Regarding the study as a whole: Pathologically expanded recipient clonotypes increased progressively from day 30 to day 180 as diversity fell. At the given depth, recipient repertoires were over 95% de novo clonotypes.

This TCR was sampled from a man in his fifties or sixties with myelodysplastic syndrome. Some clones in this sample may be carry-over from other donors' samples. The rearrangement joins TRBV4-3 to TRBJ2-7, with D perhaps TRBD2 (6 bases). The sample in question was peripheral blood mononuclear cells, obtained before stem cell transplant. CDR3 nucleotides: TGCGCCAGCAGCCAAGATCAAAAGACTAGATTCGAGCAGTACTTC. This sequence encodes CASSQDQKTRFEQYF.